This TCR beta chain came from a study of cytomegalovirus exposure and HLA in healthy donors (dated by TCRdb to 2016 to 2017). In terms of the full investigation: According to an earlier analysis of 550 to 750 of the donors, about 179 million T cells yielded approximately 120 million unique TCR beta sequences and around 300 Gb of sequence data. An early release covering approximately 600 HLA-typed donors comprised approximately 300 gigabases of sequencing data and around 80 million unique TCR sequences. The genetic ancestry cluster associated with self-reported Caucasian donors included 65% to 90% of the 350 to 500 genotyped donors. The study aimed to test whether signatures of past pathogen exposure could be identified by cataloging public T cell receptors. Using immunosequencing, the study profiled T cell repertoires from 500 to 800 subjects and related those repertoires to cytomegalovirus serostatus. In addition to the first cohort of 666 subjects, a separate validation cohort of under 150 different subjects was used. The study combined high-throughput TCR immunosequencing, statistical association of individual TCRs with disease status, and machine learning to predict cytomegalovirus infection status. To study patterns of TCR occurrence, a later analysis re-analyzed previously published TCR beta repertoires from several hundred donors and added high-resolution HLA genotyping. In the later analysis, no new phenotypic data were used to find candidate immune exposures; instead, reliance was placed on TCR beta sequences and their occurrence across donors. In an earlier analysis of over 550 of the donors, high-throughput TCR beta sequencing was used to judge whether each TCR beta V gene segment behaved as functional or pseudogenic. Donor age, sex, ethnicity and CMV serostatus were collected together with the repertoire data. Genome-wide SNP genotypes for about 65% of the roughly 670 donors were used in a later genetic analysis, which treated that subset as a discovery cohort. Every discovery cohort repertoire had been produced on one sequencing platform. HLA typing included class I and class II loci at four-digit resolution. The number of donors typed differed by locus, with roughly 620-640 for A, B, C, DRB1 and DQB1, roughly 520 for DQA1, 600 to 610 for DPA1, and around 430 for DPB1. Several DR-DQ haplotypes were handled as single units for association and clustering, since linkage in the cohort was strong. Among over 350 genotyped donors of the cohort, an average of 235,054 unique TCR beta nucleotide sequences were sequenced per donor, roughly 20% of them non-productive. Broader findings and caveats from the paper: The only immune exposure information available for the cohort was CMV serostatus. In a later genetic analysis, a missense DCLRE1C variant was associated with V-gene and J-gene trimming of TCR beta chains, and the association was replicated in an independent cohort. According to a later analysis, most CMV-associated TCR beta chains appeared to be HLA-restricted, and the HLA associations seemed to be driven largely by CMV exposure. Broadly in line with IMGT annotations, most TCR beta V segments showed up in productive rearrangements about 87% or about 30% of the time in an earlier analysis of several hundred of the donors. Most TCR sequences were seen in very few donors, while some public TCRs were found in many individuals. In the study, approximately 160 TCR beta chains were listed as associated with cytomegalovirus. The authors suggested that the approach could potentially be extended to other disease states and immunological phenotypes. At a false discovery rate of 0.05, a later analysis linked 15,000 to 20,000 TCR beta sequences to specific HLA alleles. In a later analysis, the rate of TCR association differed among HLA loci, with DRB1 alleles having the most associated TCRs and HLA-C alleles having the fewest. A further reported finding was that TCR beta sequences accurately predicted the HLA-A and HLA-B alleles for most subjects in the first cohort. The classifier was reported to diagnose cytomegalovirus status with high specificity and sensitivity in both the original cohort and the validation cohort. In a later analysis, several top co-occurrence clusters were reported to appear linked to parvovirus B19, influenza, CMV and Epstein-Barr virus. Sequencing depth was assumed to be roughly uniform across donors in the presence/absence analyses, though that assumption may not hold. Some IMGT-functional V segments, including TRBV6-2 and TRBV6-3, could not be distinguished by the 87-base-pair reads and were therefore excluded. According to a later genetic analysis, donors in an Asian-associated ancestry cluster had fewer N-insertions in productive TCRs than the approximately 650-donor mean. The sequencing pipeline was judged likely to have produced a cluster of highly shared sequence variants as a technical artifact. Assigning TCR associations to individual alleles was difficult when HLA alleles, especially DR and DQ, strongly co-occurred. Correlated functional status among segregating V segments might be attributable to linkage disequilibrium, but an unknown experimental factor could not be ruled out. A few of the identified cytomegalovirus-associated TCR beta chains were confirmed in vitro to be specific for cytomegalovirus antigens. Compared with equally common non-associated chains, HLA-associated TCR beta chains in a later analysis were more clonally expanded and had lower generation probabilities. HLA typing was unavailable for some donors at each locus, so association tests used only the typed subset. In this cohort, only TCR beta chains were sequenced, and detectable features were limited by the absence of alpha or paired-chain data. Because counts were too low, roughly 16 rarely observed V segments, including chromosome 9 orphons, were left out of the earlier analysis of about 500 of the donors.

The CDR3 runs 16 residues from the cysteine to the phenylalanine. Only the CDR3 region is kept as DNA, spanning 48 bases read in frame from base 1. Per the germline V gene, MDHEN is the CDR1 and SYDVKM is the CDR2. V is pared back by 7 bases and J by 7 bases, with 20 bases lying between the germline termini. The library was obtained by the immunoSEQ multiplex PCR assay. For the multiplex PCR, a mixture combining 60 forward primers for TCR Vbeta segments and 13 reverse primers for TCR Jbeta segments was used. The CDR3 region of rearranged TCR beta genes was amplified from genomic DNA by a multiplex PCR assay. On the Illumina HiSeq System, the amplified TCR beta libraries were sequenced as 87-base-pair reads. In the original analysis: A later analysis tallied approximately 87 million unique TCR beta chains across the approximately 670 repertoires, and about 10 million of those chains were shared by two or more donors. To remove PCR and sequencing errors, raw reads were error-corrected and collapsed into unique sequences using a nearest-neighbor algorithm that merged closely related sequences. Alignment of CDR3 sequences to IMGT reference sequences was used to assign V, D and J gene segments. For a sequence to be retained, at least a six-nucleotide match to both a V gene segment and a J gene segment was required. Rearrangements were called productive when the CDR3 lacked stop codons and stayed in frame with V and J; all others were non-productive. CDR3 was defined by IMGT convention, running from the second conserved V-encoded cysteine to the conserved J-encoded phenylalanine. Sequences without an unambiguous match to a single V gene segment were excluded from the earlier analysis of several hundred of the donors. In an earlier analysis of roughly 600 of the donors, a V segment was called functional when productive rearrangements were above 56.7%, and segregating when the standard deviation between donors exceeded 5%. To diagnose cytomegalovirus status from the catalog of TCR beta chain sequences, a statistical classification framework was built. A later analysis assigned V and J genes by comparing TCR nucleotide sequences with IMGT/GENE-DB human TR gene sequences. The TCRdist pipeline was used in a later analysis to assign CDR3 sequences and most-parsimonious VDJ recombination scenarios. A later analysis defined each TCR beta chain by its CDR3 amino acid sequence plus V-gene family, and excluded reads lacking a unique V-gene family. As a way to deal with suspected cross-contamination and a sequencing artifact, a later analysis dropped under 600 nucleotide sequences that were highly shared and had low generation probability. In a later analysis, a clonal expansion index was calculated for each public chain from normalized within-repertoire ranks of inferred template counts. A later analysis computed generation probabilities with a VDJ recombination model fitted to out-of-frame rearrangements, and checked the results against IGoR. Hypergeometric tests were used in a later analysis to score TCR-TCR, TCR-HLA and TCR-CMV co-occurrence, with a repertoire-size bias correction applied to the TCR pairs. To estimate false discovery rates, a later analysis permuted the HLA or CMV assignments 20 times. In a later analysis, co-occurring TCRs were grouped using DBSCAN, with TCRdist sequence similarity added in when clustering inside HLA-allele-positive subsets. Repertoires with fewer than 30,000 or more than 120,000 public chains, plus five repertoires with anomalous nucleotide sharing, were excluded from co-occurrence clustering. Drawn from immuneACCESS, this table holds only the in-frame rearrangements with V and J called that TCRdb kept. Clones are partly lost; checked studies trace under half to an unresolved V gene and leave the rest unexplained. V and J calls and clone size are copied from that table; D and trimming were computed from the DNA. Within this sample are about 110,000 clones, with about 64% of them counted one time only. The top ten clones comprise about 8.6% of the sample.

In the case of this clone: There is no known antigen for this receptor. Base qualities were left out, and no much larger clone turns up one base away.

The cohort consisted of 670 or so healthy bone marrow donors. At the time of sampling, all cohort members were nominally healthy, though unrecorded immune exposures were likely present. The donor was CMV seropositive and was included in the group of some 290 seropositive cohort members. A peripheral blood sample was collected from each donor, and TCR beta sequencing was performed on peripheral blood mononuclear cells. The Qiagen DNeasy Blood Extraction Kit was used to extract genomic DNA from the blood cell samples. Sequenced sample: PBMCs. The rearrangement joined TRBV28 to TRBJ1-6; the D segment could be TRBD1, given 6 matching bases. This receptor was taken from a man younger than 35 in good health and CMV-seropositive. Here is the DNA: TGTGCCAGCATTCCGAGGGGGAATTCACCGAATTCACCCCTCCACTTT. Protein translation: CASIPRGNSPNSPLHF. The full variable domain, completed from the reference TRBV28 and TRBJ1-6 proteins outside the CDR3, reads DVKVTQSSRYLVKRTGEKVFLECVQDMDHENMFWYRQDPGLGLRLIYFSYDVKMKEKGDIPEGYSVSREKKERFSLILESASTNQTSMYLCASIPRGNSPNSPLHFGNGTRLTVT.